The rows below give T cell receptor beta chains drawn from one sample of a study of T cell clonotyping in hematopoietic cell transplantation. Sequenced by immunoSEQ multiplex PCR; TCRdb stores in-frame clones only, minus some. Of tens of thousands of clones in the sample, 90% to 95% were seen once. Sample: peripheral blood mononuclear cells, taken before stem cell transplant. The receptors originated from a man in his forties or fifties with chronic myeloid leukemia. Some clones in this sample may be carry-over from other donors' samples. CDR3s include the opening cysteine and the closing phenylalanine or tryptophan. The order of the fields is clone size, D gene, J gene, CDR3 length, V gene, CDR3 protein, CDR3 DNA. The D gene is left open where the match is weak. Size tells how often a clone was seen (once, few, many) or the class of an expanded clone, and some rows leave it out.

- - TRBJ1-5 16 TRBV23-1 CASSQLLRRSNQPQHF TGCGCCAGCAGTCAACTACTTAGACGGAGCAATCAGCCCCAGCATTTT
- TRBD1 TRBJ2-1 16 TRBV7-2 CASSLGGQGFPNEQFF TGTGCCAGCAGCTTGGGCGGACAGGGATTTCCCAATGAGCAGTTCTTC
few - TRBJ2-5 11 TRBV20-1 CSPEYQETQYF TGCAGTCCCGAGTACCAAGAGACCCAGTACTTC
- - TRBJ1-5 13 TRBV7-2 CASSLRGDQPQHF TGTGCCAGCAGCTTAAGGGGAGATCAGCCCCAGCATTTT
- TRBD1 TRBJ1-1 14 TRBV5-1 CASSPQGALLEAFF TGCGCCAGCAGCCCACAGGGGGCCTTACTCGAAGCTTTCTTT
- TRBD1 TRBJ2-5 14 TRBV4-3 CASSSRTGVETQYF TGCGCCAGCAGCTCACGGACAGGGGTAGAGACCCAGTACTTC
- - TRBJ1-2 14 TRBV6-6 CASRPGHSGYGYTF TGTGCCAGCAGACCGGGACATTCTGGATATGGCTACACCTTC
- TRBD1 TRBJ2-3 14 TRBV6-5 CASSRDRGTDTQYF TGTGCCAGCAGTCGGGACAGGGGGACAGATACGCAGTATTTT
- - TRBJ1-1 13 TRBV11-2 CASSLRFNTEAFF TGTGCCAGCAGCTTAAGATTCAACACTGAAGCTTTCTTT
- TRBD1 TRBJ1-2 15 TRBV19 CASSIIPRTGDGYTF TGTGCCAGTAGTATAATCCCCCGGACAGGGGATGGCTACACCTTC
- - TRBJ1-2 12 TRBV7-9 CASSLTRGSYTF TGTGCCAGCAGCTTAACGAGGGGAAGCTACACCTTC
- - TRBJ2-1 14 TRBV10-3 CAISGGTFYNEQFF TGTGCCATCAGTGGGGGGACTTTCTACAATGAGCAGTTCTTC
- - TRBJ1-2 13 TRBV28 CASSWHRENGYTF TGTGCCAGCAGTTGGCACAGGGAGAATGGCTACACCTTC
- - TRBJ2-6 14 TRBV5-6 CASSLASGANVLTF TGTGCCAGCAGCTTGGCATCTGGGGCCAACGTCCTGACTTTC
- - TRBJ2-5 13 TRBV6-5 CASRTTKDKAQYF TGTGCCAGCAGGACCACGAAAGACAAAGCCCAGTACTTC
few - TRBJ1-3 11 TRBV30 CAWSVQNTIYF TGTGCCTGGAGTGTACAAAACACCATATATTTT
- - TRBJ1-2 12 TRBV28 CASTSANYGYTF TGTGCCAGCACCTCAGCTAACTATGGCTACACCTTC
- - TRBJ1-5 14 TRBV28 CASSYGDFNQPQHF TGTGCCAGCAGTTACGGAGATTTCAATCAGCCCCAGCATTTT
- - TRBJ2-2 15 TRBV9 CASSWATENTGELFF TGTGCCAGCAGCTGGGCCACAGAGAACACCGGGGAGCTGTTTTTT
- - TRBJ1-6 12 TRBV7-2 CASSLVASPLHF TGTGCCAGCAGCTTAGTGGCTTCACCCCTCCACTTT
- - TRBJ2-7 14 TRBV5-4 CASSSGRGDYEQYF TGTGCCAGCAGCTCTGGAAGGGGGGACTACGAGCAGTACTTC
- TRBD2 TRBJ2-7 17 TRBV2 CASSRLPGGALSYEQYF TGTGCCAGCAGTAGACTGCCCGGGGGGGCACTGTCCTACGAGCAGTACTTC
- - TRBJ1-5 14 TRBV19 CATKNRDSNQPQHF TGTGCCACCAAAAATAGAGATAGCAATCAGCCCCAGCATTTT
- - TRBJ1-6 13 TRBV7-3 CASSLEVGSPLHF TGTGCCAGCAGCTTGGAGGTTGGCTCACCCCTCCACTTT
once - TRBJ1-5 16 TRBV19 CASSSVEGRMDQPQHF TGTGCCAGTAGTTCTGTGGAGGGGCGGATGGATCAGCCCCAGCATTTT
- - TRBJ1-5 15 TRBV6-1 CASSGRTSGNQPQHF TGTGCCAGCAGCGGCCGGACATCGGGCAATCAGCCCCAGCATTTT
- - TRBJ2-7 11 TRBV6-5 CATFQNYEQYF TGTGCCACCTTCCAGAACTACGAGCAGTACTTC
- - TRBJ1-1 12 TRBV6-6 CASGDREPEAFF TGTGCCAGCGGAGACAGAGAACCTGAAGCTTTCTTT
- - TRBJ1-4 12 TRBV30 CAWSVIDEKLFF TGTGCCTGGAGTGTAATAGACGAAAAACTGTTTTTT
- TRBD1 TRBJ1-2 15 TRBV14 CASSQGQGLEHGYTF TGTGCCAGCAGCCAAGGACAGGGGCTTGAACATGGCTACACCTTC
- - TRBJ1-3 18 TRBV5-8 CASSLVGAWGNSGNTIYF TGTGCCAGCAGTCTGGTGGGGGCCTGGGGCAACTCTGGAAACACCATATATTTT
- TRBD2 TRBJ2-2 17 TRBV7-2 CASSLSWREANTGELFF TGTGCCAGCAGCTTGTCGTGGCGGGAGGCGAACACCGGGGAGCTGTTTTTT
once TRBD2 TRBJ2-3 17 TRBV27 CASSFSRLAASTDTQYF TGTGCCAGCAGTTTTTCCCGACTAGCGGCGAGCACAGATACGCAGTATTTT
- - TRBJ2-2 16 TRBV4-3 CASSLRGGKNTGELFF TGCGCCAGCAGCCTAAGAGGGGGAAAGAACACCGGGGAGCTGTTTTTT
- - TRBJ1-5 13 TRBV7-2 CASSNDRNQPQHF TGTGCCAGCAGCAATGATCGGAATCAGCCCCAGCATTTT
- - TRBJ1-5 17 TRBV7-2 CASSLIGGLDSNQPQHF TGTGCCAGCAGCTTAATAGGTGGGTTAGACAGCAATCAGCCCCAGCATTTT
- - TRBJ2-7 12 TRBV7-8 CASSLQGYEQYF TGTGCCAGCAGCTTACAGGGATACGAGCAGTACTTC
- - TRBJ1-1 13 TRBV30 CAWSARGNTEAFF TGTGCCTGGAGTGCCAGGGGGAACACTGAAGCTTTCTTT
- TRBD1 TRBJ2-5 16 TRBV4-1 CASSLPTGTGSKTQYF TGCGCCAGCAGCCTCCCAACCGGGACAGGGTCGAAGACCCAGTACTTC
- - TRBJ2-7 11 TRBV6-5 CASIDRAGRYF TGTGCCAGCATCGACAGGGCCGGGAGGTACTTC
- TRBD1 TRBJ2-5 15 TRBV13 CASSTRQGRGETQYF TGTGCCAGCAGCACACGACAGGGGCGCGGAGAGACCCAGTACTTC
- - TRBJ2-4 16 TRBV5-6 CASSPTRGLAKNIQYF TGTGCCAGCAGCCCCACCAGGGGATTAGCCAAAAACATTCAGTACTTC
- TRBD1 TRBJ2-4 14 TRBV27 CASSSTGGSGIQYF TGTGCCAGCAGTTCGACAGGGGGCTCGGGCATTCAGTACTTC
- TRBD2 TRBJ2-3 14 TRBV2 CASRPSGGRDTQYF TGTGCCAGCAGACCTAGCGGGGGTAGGGATACGCAGTATTTT
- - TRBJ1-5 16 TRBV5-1 CASSPGVGRMGQPQHF TGCGCCAGCAGCCCGGGGGTAGGCCGGATGGGTCAGCCCCAGCATTTT
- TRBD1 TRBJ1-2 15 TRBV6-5 CASSYSTGGSYGYTF TGTGCCAGCAGTTACTCTACAGGGGGCAGCTATGGCTACACCTTC
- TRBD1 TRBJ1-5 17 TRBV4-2 CASSQGGTGGSNQPQHF TGTGCCAGCAGCCAAGGGGGGACAGGGGGTAGCAATCAGCCCCAGCATTTT
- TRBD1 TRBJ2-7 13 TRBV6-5 CASRGTGSDEQYF TGTGCCAGCAGAGGGACAGGGTCAGACGAGCAGTACTTC
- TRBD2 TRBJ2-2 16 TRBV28 CASSSLAGGPTGELFF TGTGCCAGCAGTTCCTTAGCGGGGGGCCCCACCGGGGAGCTGTTTTTT
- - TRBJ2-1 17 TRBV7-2 CASSLQGGPLSYNEQFF TGTGCCAGCAGCTTGCAGGGAGGACCCCTCTCCTACAATGAGCAGTTCTTC
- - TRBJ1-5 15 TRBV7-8 CASSLGTFKTQPQHF TGTGCCAGCAGCTTAGGCACCTTCAAGACTCAGCCCCAGCATTTT
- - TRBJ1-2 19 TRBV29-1 CSVESVWGKRPSTNYGYTF TGCAGCGTTGAAAGTGTCTGGGGGAAAAGACCCTCAACTAACTATGGCTACACCTTC
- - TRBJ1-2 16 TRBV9 CASSTGSRGQNYGYTF TGTGCCAGCAGCACGGGGTCACGGGGGCAAAACTATGGCTACACCTTC
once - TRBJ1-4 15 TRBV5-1 CASSLEAGRNEKLFF TGCGCCAGCAGCTTGGAGGCAGGACGTAATGAAAAACTGTTTTTT
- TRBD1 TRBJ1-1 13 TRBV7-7 CASSPGQLTEAFF TGTGCTAGCAGCCCGGGACAGCTCACTGAAGCTTTCTTT
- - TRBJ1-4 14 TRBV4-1 CASSQDLTGEKLFF TGCGCCAGCAGCCAAGATCTTACCGGGGAAAAACTGTTTTTT
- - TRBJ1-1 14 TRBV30 CAWSVLRENTEAFF TGTGCCTGGAGTGTACTAAGGGAGAACACTGAAGCTTTCTTT
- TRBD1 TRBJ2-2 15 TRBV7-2 CASSADRGRTGELFF TGTGCCAGCAGCGCTGACAGGGGTCGCACCGGGGAGCTGTTTTTT